This T cell receptor beta chain was observed in a study of glioma-infiltrating T cells after dendritic cell vaccination (dated by TCRdb to the mid-2010s). A note on the overall study: The cohort included some 15 glioblastoma patients drawn from Phase I and II dendritic cell vaccination trials, of whom 9 were newly diagnosed and 6 had recurrent disease. Each patient got three intradermal injections of the dendritic cell vaccine, spaced at biweekly intervals, in the arm below the axilla. Survival after dendritic cell vaccination was correlated with TCR sequencing metrics, including TIL content and tumor-blood repertoire overlap. Deep sequencing of TCR beta CDR3 regions was used to quantify tumor-infiltrating lymphocyte content and compare tumor and blood repertoires in dendritic cell-vaccinated glioblastoma patients. Autologous tumor lysate-pulsed dendritic cell vaccination was administered to the patients between 2003 and 2012. The vaccine consisted of monocyte-derived dendritic cells cultured approximately seven days with IL-4 and GM-CSF, then pulsed overnight with autologous tumor lysate.

With respect to this clone: There is no known antigen for this receptor. No much larger clone is present one base from it, and per-base qualities are unavailable.

The research as a whole found: No direct relationship between TCR clonality and survival was found, suggesting that a diverse polyclonal response may matter. The TCR overlap response model with three groups was called speculative and said to need prospective validation. The cohort was small and heterogeneous, and full blood and tumor sets were available for few patients, with initial-recurrent tumor pairs available for even fewer patients. After dendritic cell vaccination, a higher estimated pretreatment TIL content predicted longer time to progression and longer overall survival.

Patients were selected for having adequate residual fresh-frozen tumor tissue and more than two years of available survival data. An isocitrate dehydrogenase mutation was not carried by any of the glioblastoma patients, although molecular status was otherwise variable. PBMC were collected before vaccination, two weeks after the third vaccination, and at tumor progression if tumor progression occurred. The Qiagen DNeasy Blood extraction Kit was used to extract genomic DNA. Using the immunoSEQ assay, TCRB CDR3 regions were amplified from approximately 2.1 micrograms of genomic DNA, or from all available DNA when less than that was on hand. For multiplex PCR, 60 forward primers for TCR V beta segments and 13 reverse primers for J beta segments were used. To estimate the number of reads per starting template, synthetic control templates were added to each sample at limiting dilution. The Illumina HiSeq System generated sequencing reads of 87 bp. Turning to the authors' computational methods: To remove PCR and sequencing errors, closely related sequences were merged with a nearest neighbor algorithm. TCR overlap was defined as the percentage of unique tumor TCR beta sequences that were also present in the same patient's peripheral blood. TCRdb holds this immuneACCESS table with in-frame rearrangements only. Some clones are missing; in checked studies, unresolved V genes explain under half, and the rest has no known cause. V and J calls and clone size are those listed in that table; D and trimming were worked out from the DNA. The sample table shows 90,000 to 100,000 clones, and around 80% are seen once. In total, the top ten clones hold around 5.4% of the sample.

The CDR3 runs 14 amino acids, cysteine and phenylalanine included. The CDR3 DNA has 42 bases and is translated from base 1. In the germline V gene, CDR1 corresponds to MDHEN and CDR2 to SYDVKM. V is clipped by 3 bases and J by 0 bases, and the sequence between their germline boundaries is 9 bases long. Sequences were derived from blood, sampled before dendritic cell vaccination. This receptor was taken from a human donor with glioblastoma. The V gene is TRBV28 and the J gene is TRBJ2-7, with the D gene not confidently named. The DNA sequence follows: TGTGCCAGCAGTTTTTCCGGGTACTCCTACGAGCAGTACTTC. Translated, it reads CASSFSGYSYEQYF.